This T cell receptor (beta chain) was captured in a study of blood T cell repertoires in COVID-19. About the research overall: Acute and convalescent COVID-19 samples came from the United States, Italy and Spain.

Original processing notes: Estimated nucleated cell counts came from reference gene primer amplification. Generated by immunoSEQ multiplex PCR, the TCRdb table keeps only in-frame clones and is missing some. That table is the source of V, J and clone size, and D and trimming were worked out from the DNA. The sample lists some 76,000 clones, over 80% occurring once. With 5 bases removed from V and 3 bases from J, the gap between germline ends came to 5 bases. CDR1 and CDR2 from the germline V gene are SGHAT and FQNNGV. The CDR3 consists of 12 residues. The clonotype originates from a man between 50 and 59 years old with COVID-19, enrolled during active disease. The chain has TRBV11-2 and TRBJ1-3; no clear D. Sequences were obtained from peripheral blood. In DNA form, the CDR3 reads TGTGCCAGCAGCGCTAGTGGAAACACCATATATTTT. This translates into CASSASGNTIYF.